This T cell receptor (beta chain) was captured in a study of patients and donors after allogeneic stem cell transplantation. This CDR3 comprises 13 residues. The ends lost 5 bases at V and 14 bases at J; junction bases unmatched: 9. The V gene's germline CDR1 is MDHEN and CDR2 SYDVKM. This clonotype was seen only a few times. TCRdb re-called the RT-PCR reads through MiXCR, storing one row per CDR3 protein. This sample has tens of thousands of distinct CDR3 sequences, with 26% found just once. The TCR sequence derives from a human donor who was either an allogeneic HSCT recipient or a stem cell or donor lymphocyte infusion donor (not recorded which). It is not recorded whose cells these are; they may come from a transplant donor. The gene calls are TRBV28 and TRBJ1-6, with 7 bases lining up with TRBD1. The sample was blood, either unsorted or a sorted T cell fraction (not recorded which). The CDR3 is CASSPDRVWSLHF. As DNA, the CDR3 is TGTGCCAGCAGTCCCGACAGGGTTTGGTCCCTCCACTTT.